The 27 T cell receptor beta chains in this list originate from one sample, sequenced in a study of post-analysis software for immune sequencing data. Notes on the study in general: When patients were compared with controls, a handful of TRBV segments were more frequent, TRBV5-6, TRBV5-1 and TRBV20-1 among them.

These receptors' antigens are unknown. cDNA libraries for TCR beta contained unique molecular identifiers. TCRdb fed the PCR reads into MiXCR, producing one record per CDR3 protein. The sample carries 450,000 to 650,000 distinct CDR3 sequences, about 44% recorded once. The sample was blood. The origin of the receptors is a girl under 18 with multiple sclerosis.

The CDR3 is CASRGAETQYF. CDR3 nucleotides: TGTGCCAGCAGAGGGGCAGAGACCCAGTACTTC. V usage is TRBV6-1 and J usage is TRBJ2-5; the D gene is possibly TRBD1 (5 bases). Germline CDR1 reads MNHNS; CDR2 reads SASEGT. The CDR3 extends over 11 amino acids. Trimming shortened V by 6 bases and J by 4 bases, and 6 bases separated the two germline ends.

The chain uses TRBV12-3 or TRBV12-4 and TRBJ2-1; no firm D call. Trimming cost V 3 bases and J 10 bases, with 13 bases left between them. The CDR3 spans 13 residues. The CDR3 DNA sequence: TGTGCCAGCAGTTTGAACTATCCAGCCGAGCAGTTCTTC. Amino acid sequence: CASSLNYPAEQFF.

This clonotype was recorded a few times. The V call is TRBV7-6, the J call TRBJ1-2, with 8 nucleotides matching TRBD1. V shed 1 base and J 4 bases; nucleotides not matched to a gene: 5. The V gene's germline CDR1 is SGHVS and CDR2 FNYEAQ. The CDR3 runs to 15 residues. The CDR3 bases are TGTGCCAGCAGCTTAGAAACGACAGGGGCCTATGGCTACACCTTC. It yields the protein CASSLETTGAYGYTF. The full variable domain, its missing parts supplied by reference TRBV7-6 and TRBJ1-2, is GAGVSQSPRYKVTKRGQDVALRCDPISGHVSLYWYRQALGQGPEFLTYFNYEAQQDKSGLPNDRFSAERPEGSISTLTIQRTEQRDSAMYRCASSLETTGAYGYTFGSGTRLTVV.

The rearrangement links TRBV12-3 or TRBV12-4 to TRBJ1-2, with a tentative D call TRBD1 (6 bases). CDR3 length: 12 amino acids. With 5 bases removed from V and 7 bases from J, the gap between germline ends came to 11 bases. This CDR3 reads CASSPGTIGYTF. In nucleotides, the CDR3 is TGTGCCAGCAGTCCGGGGACAATTGGCTACACCTTC.

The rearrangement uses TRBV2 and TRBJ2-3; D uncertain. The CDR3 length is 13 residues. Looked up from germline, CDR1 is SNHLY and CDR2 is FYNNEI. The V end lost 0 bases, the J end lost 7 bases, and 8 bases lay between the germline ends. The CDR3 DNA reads TGTGCCAGCAGTGAAGCGAGCAGGAATACGCAGTATTTT. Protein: CASSEASRNTQYF.

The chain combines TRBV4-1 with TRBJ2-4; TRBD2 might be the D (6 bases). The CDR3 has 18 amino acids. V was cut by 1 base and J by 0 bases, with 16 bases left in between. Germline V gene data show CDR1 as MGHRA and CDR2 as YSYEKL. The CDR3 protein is CASSQAGTRTLAKNIQYF. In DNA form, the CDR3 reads TGCGCCAGCAGCCAAGCGGGGACTCGAACCCTAGCCAAAAACATTCAGTACTTC.

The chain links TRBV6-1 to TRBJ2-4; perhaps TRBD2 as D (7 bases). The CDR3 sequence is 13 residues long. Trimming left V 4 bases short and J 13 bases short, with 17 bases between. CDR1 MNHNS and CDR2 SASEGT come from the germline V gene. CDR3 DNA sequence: TGTGCCAGCAGTGCTTCAGGGGACTACGGGCAGTACTTC. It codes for CASSASGDYGQYF.

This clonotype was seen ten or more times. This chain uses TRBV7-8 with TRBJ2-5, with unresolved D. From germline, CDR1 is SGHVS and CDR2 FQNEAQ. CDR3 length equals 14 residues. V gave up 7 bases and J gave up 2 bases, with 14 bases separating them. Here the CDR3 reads CASTRGRAQETQYF. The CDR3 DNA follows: TGTGCCAGCACCAGAGGACGGGCACAAGAGACCCAGTACTTC.

CDR3 residues: CASSLKYRDEQYF. DNA of the CDR3: TGTGCCAGCAGTTTAAAGTACAGGGACGAGCAGTACTTC. This rearrangement joins TRBV12-3 or TRBV12-4 to TRBJ2-7; weak D call: TRBD1 (6 bases). Trimming removed 2 bases from V and 5 bases from J, with 10 bases in between. The CDR3 totals 13 residues.

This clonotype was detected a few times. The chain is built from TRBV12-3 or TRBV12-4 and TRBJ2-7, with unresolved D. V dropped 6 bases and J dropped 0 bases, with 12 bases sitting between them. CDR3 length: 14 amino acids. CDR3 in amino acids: CASRATRGSYEQYF. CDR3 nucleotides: TGTGCCAGCAGAGCGACACGCGGCTCCTACGAGCAGTACTTC.

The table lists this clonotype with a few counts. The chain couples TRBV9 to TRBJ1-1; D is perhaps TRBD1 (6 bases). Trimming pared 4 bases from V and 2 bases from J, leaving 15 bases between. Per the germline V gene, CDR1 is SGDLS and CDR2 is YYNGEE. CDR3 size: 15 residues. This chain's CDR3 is CASSPRQEINTEAFF. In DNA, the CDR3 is TGTGCCAGCAGCCCTCGACAGGAAATTAACACTGAAGCTTTCTTT.

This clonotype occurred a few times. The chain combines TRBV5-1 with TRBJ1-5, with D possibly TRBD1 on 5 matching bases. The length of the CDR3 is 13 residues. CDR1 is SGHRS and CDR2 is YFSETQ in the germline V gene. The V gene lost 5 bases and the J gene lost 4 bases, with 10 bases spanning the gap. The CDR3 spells CASRRGVNQPQHF. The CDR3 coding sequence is TGCGCCAGCAGACGAGGGGTGAATCAGCCCCAGCATTTT.

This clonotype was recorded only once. The CDR3, as DNA: TGTGCCAGCAGTTTCGGAAGGGGCACTAATGAAAAACTGTTTTTT. Residues: CASSFGRGTNEKLFF. The chain joins TRBV12-3 or TRBV12-4 to TRBJ1-4; perhaps TRBD1 as D (5 bases). V lost 3 bases, J lost 2 bases, and 10 bases lay in between. The CDR3 runs 15 residues.

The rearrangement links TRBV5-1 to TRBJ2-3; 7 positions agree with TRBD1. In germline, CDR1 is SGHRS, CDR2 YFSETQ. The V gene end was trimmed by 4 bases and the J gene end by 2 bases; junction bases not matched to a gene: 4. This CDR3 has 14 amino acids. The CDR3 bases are TGCGCCAGCAGCCAAGGACAGGCCACAGATACGCAGTATTTT. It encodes CASSQGQATDTQYF.

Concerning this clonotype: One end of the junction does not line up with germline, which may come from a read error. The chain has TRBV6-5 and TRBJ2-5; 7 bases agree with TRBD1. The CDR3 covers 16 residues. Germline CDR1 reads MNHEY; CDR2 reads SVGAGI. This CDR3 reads CASSYSSRGYQETQYF. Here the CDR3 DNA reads TGTGCCAGCAGCTACTCGAGCAGGGGGTACCAAGAGACCCAGTACTTC.

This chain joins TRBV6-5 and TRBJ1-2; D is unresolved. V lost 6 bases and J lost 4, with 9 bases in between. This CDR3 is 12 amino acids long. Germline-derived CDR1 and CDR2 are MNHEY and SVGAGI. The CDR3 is CASSEAGYGYTF. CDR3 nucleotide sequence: TGTGCCAGCAGCGAGGCCGGCTATGGCTACACCTTC.

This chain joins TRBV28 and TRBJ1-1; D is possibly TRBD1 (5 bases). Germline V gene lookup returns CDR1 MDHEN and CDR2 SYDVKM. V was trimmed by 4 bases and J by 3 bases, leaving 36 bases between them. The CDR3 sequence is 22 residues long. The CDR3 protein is CASSSERQVLGPLRNKYTEAFF. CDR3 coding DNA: TGTGCCAGCAGTTCAGAAAGGCAGGTTTTGGGACCCCTAAGGAATAAGTACACTGAAGCTTTCTTT.

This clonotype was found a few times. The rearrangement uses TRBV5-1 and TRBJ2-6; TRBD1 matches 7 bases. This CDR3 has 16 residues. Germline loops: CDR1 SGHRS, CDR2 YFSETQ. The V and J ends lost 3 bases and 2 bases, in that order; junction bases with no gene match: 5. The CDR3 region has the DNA TGCGCCAGCAGCTCATTACAGGGGCCTGGGGCCAACGTCCTGACTTTC. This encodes CASSSLQGPGANVLTF.

This chain's CDR3 is CASSRDPKPDTQYF. The CDR3 region has the DNA TGCGCCAGCAGCCGGGACCCCAAGCCAGATACGCAGTATTTT. The chain recombines TRBV5-1 with TRBJ2-3; D is tentatively TRBD1 or TRBD2 (5 bases each). The CDR3 length is 14 residues. CDR1 is SGHRS, CDR2 YFSETQ, per germline. V was cut by 4 bases and J by 4 bases, with 13 bases left in between.

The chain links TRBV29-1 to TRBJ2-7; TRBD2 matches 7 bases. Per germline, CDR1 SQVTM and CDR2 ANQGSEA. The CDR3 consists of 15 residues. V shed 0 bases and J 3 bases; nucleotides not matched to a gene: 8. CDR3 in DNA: TGCAGCGTTGAAGATCGTGCGGGAGCTTTCTACGAGCAGTACTTC. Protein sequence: CSVEDRAGAFYEQYF.

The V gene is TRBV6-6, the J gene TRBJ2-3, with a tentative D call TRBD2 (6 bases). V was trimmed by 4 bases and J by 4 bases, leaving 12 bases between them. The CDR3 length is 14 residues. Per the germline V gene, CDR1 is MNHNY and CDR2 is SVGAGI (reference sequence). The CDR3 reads CASSSGTDADTQYF. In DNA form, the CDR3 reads TGTGCCAGCAGTTCCGGGACTGATGCAGATACGCAGTATTTT.

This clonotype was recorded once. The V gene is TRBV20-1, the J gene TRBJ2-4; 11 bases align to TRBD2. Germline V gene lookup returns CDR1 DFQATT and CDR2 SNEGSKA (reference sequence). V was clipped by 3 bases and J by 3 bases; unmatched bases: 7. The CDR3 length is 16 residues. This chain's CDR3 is CSARGLAGGGKNIQYF. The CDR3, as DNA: TGCAGTGCTAGGGGGCTAGCGGGAGGAGGCAAAAACATTCAGTACTTC.

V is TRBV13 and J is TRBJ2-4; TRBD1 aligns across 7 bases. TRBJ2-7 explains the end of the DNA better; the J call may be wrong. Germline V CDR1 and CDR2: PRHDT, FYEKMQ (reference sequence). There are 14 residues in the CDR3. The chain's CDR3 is CASTEQGPTYEQYF. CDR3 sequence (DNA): TGTGCCAGCACCGAACAGGGGCCTACCTACGAGCAGTACTTC.

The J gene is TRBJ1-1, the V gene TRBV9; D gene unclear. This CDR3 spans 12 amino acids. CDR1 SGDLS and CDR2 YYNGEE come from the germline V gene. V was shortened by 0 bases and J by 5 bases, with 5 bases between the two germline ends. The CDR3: CASSVVLTEAFF. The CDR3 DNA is TGTGCCAGCAGCGTAGTTCTTACTGAAGCTTTCTTT.

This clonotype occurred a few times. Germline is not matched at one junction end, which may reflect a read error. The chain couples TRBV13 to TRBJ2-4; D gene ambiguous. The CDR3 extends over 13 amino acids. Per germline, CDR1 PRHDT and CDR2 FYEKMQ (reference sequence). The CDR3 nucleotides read TGCGCCAGCAGCTTAGCCATTCGCGCCATTCAGTACTTC. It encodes CASSLAIRAIQYF.

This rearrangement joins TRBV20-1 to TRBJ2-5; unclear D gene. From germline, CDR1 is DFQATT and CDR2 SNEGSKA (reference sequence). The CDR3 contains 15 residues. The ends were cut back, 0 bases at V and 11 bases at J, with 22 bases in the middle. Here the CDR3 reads CSARDRAREGSEQYF. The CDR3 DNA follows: TGCAGTGCTAGAGATCGGGCTAGGGAAGGCAGTGAGCAGTACTTC.

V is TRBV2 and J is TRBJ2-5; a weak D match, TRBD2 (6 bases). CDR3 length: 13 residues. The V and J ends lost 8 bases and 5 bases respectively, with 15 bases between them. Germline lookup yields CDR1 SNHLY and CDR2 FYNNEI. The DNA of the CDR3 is TGTGCCAGCGCTGGCGGGAAGGTTGAGACCCAGTACTTC. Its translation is CASAGGKVETQYF.